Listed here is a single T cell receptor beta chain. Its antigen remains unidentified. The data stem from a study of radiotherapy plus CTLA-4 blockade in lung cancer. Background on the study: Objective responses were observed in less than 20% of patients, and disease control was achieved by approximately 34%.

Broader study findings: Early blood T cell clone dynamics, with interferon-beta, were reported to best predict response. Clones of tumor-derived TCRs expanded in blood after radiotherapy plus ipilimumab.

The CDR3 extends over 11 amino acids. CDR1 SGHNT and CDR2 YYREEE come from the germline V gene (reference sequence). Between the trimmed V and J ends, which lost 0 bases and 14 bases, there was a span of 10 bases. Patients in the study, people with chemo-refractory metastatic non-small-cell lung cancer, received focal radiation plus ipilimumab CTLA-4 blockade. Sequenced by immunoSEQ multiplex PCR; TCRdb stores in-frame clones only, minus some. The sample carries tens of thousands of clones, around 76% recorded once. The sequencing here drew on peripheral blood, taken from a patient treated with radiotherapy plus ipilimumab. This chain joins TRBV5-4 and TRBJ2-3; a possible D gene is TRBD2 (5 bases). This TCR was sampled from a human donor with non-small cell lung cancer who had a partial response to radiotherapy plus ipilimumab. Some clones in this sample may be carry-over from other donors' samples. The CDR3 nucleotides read TGTGCCAGCAGCTTGGGAGGGAAGCGGTATTTT. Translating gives CASSLGGKRYF.